Described below is a single T cell receptor beta chain sequence and its context. This clone was detected once. Its antigen is still unknown. Within one base of it there is no much larger clone, and no base qualities were kept. This record comes from a study of Siglec-9 on CD8 T cells in melanoma (dated by TCRdb to between 2018 and 2021). Broadly, across the study: Siglec-9 expression on CD8+ T cells and the role of Siglec-9 in regulating T cells in the melanoma tumor microenvironment were investigated in the study. Findings and caveats that apply to the study as a whole: According to the report, an effector memory CD8+ T-cell subset that seemed to build up inside melanoma tumors was both marked and regulated by Siglec-9.

Library creation used the immunoSEQ multiplex PCR assay. In TCRdb, the immuneACCESS table is reduced to in-frame sequences with V and J assigned. These tables do not hold every clone; where another copy was compared, an unresolved V gene accounts for under half, and the others remain unexplained. Recorded for this sample are 25,000 to 35,000 clones; 75% to 90% of them occurred a single time. The ten most abundant clones make up approximately 5.4% of the sample. The source is a human donor in good health. Input material: Siglec-9- CD8+ T cells sorted from blood. The sample's cell subset or site label, in plain terms: CD8 T cells lacking Siglec-9.

In nucleotide form, the sequence is TGCGCCAGCAGCTTGTACGGGACAGGGGGCATGAATGAGCAGTTCTTC. Its coded protein is CASSLYGTGGMNEQFF. The chain couples TRBV5-1 to TRBJ2-1; 12 bases in between match TRBD1. Sequences SGHRS (CDR1) and YFSETQ (CDR2) are obtained from the germline V gene. Trimming accounts for 1 base at V and 7 bases at J, while the number of junction bases matched to no gene is 6. Including cysteine and phenylalanine, the CDR3 has 16 amino acids. Only CDR3 DNA remains: 48 bases, in frame from the first base.